This TCR beta chain was observed in a study of naive and memory T cell subsets. For blood and skin samples, reverse transcription used TCR alpha and beta constant primers. Amplification of ligated cDNA took four PCR rounds with SP2 and nested alpha and beta constant primers. TCRdb called the 5' RACE reads again in MiXCR, with one record for every CDR3 protein. The data show about 25,000 distinct CDR3 sequences, 20% to 25% seen once. The table lists this clonotype with many counts. RNA was extracted from approximately 2.6 ml of whole blood of healthy adults. Germline V gene lookup returns CDR1 SQVTM and CDR2 ANQGSEA. The CDR3 loop spans 12 amino acids. Trimming took off 4 bases at V and 4 bases at J, with 10 bases between the two ends.

The source of this sequence is a female donor in good health. The chain recombines TRBV29-1 with TRBJ2-5; perhaps TRBD1 as D (6 bases). The chain's CDR3 is CSVGQTGETQYF. In DNA form, the CDR3 reads TGCAGCGTTGGACAGACAGGAGAGACCCAGTACTTC. The whole variable domain, filled in from reference TRBV29-1 and TRBJ2-5, reads SAVISQKPSRDICQRGTSLTIQCQVDSQVTMMFWYRQQPGQSLTLIATANQGSEATYESGFVIDKFPISRPNLTFSTLTVSNMSPEDSSIYLCSVGQTGETQYFGPGTRLLVL.